This T cell receptor beta chain was sequenced for a study of PD-L1 blockade in urothelial cancer. Overall study: Samples came from 3 weeks, at the second dose, and 6 weeks into treatment.

Notes on this clone: Its antigen is not identified.

Study-level results: Lower than median blood TCR clonality before treatment predicted better survival.

Using immunoSEQ multiplex PCR, the repertoire was profiled, and TCRdb retains in-frame clones only, with some absent. This table has about 19,000 clones, around 86% appearing once. The time point denotes: peripheral blood 6 weeks after treatment start. Pretreatment sampling and on-treatment sampling together yielded between 1 and 8 samples for each patient. The TCR comes from a man aged 50 or older with urothelial cancer. Sequenced here: PBMCs, sampled around atezolizumab (anti-PD-L1) treatment.

CDR3 nucleotide sequence: TGTGCCAGCAGTTCCCAACAGGGTACCGGGGAGCTGTTTTTT. Translation: CASSSQQGTGELFF. The chain uses TRBV6-5 and TRBJ2-2; D is possibly TRBD1 (6 bases). Germline CDR1 is MNHEY and CDR2 is SVGAGI. The length of the CDR3 is 14 residues. The ends were cut back, 4 bases at V and 5 bases at J, with 11 bases in the middle.